The entry below gives a single T cell receptor beta chain sequence along with its context. This sample is drawn from a study of blood T cell repertoires in COVID-19. Study information: The United States, Italy and Spain provided the acute and convalescent COVID-19 samples. The cDNA or gDNA used as material had been derived from T cells, B-cell-depleted T cells, or PBMCs.

Germline V gives CDR1 GTSNPN, CDR2 SVGIG (reference sequence). With V trimmed by 7 bases and J by 1 base, 6 bases remained unmatched. The CDR3 spans 14 residues. In the original analysis: The authors estimated nucleated cell counts from reference gene primer amplification. Assay: immunoSEQ multiplex PCR; the TCRdb copy retains only in-frame clones and omits some. The V and J calls and clone size are taken from that table; D and trimming were inferred from the DNA. Among around 400,000 clones listed, over 75% were seen once. Patients at the Seattle site were enrolled during active infection and followed longitudinally.

This clonotype was obtained from a woman between 25 and 40 years old with COVID-19, enrolled during active disease. The chain is built from TRBV30 and TRBJ2-5; 10 positions match TRBD2. Material: peripheral blood. CDR3 loop: CASWTSGPQETQYF. DNA for the CDR3: TGTGCCTCATGGACTAGCGGACCCCAAGAGACCCAGTACTTC.